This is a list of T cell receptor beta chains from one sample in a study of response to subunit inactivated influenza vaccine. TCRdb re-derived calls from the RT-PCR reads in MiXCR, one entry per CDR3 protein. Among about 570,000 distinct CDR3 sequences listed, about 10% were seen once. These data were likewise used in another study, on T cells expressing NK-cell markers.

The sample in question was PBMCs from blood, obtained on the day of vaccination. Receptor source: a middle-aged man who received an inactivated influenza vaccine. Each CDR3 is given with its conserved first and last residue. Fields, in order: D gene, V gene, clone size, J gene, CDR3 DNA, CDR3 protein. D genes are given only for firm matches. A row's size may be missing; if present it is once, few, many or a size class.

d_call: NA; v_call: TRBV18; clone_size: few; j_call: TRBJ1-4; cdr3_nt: TGTGCCAGCTCACCACAGGGGGGAAATGAAAAACTGTTTTTT; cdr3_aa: CASSPQGGNEKLFF
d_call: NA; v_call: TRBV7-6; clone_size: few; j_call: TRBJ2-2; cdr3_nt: TGTGCCAGCAGCGCCCAACAGGACACCGGGGAGCTGTTTTTT; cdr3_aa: CASSAQQDTGELFF
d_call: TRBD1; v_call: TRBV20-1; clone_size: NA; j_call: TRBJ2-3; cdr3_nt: TGCAGTGCAAACCAACCGCCCGGGACAGGGGGAGATACGCAGTATTTT; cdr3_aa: CSANQPPGTGGDTQYF
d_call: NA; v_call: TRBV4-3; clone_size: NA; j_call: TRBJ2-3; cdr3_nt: TGCGCCAGCAGCCAAGGTAGCGGAGTAACCACAGATACGCAGTATTTT; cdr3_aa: CASSQGSGVTTDTQYF
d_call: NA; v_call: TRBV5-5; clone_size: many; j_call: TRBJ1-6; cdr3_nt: TGTGCCAGCAGCTTACAGCATAATTCACCCCTCCACTTT; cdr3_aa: CASSLQHNSPLHF
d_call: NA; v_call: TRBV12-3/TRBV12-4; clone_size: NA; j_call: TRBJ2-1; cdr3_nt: TGTGCCAGCAGTCAGCTGCGGGACCTCGGAGAGTTCTTC; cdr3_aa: CASSQLRDLGEFF
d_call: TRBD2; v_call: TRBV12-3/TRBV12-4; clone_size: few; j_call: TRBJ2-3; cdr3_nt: TGTGCCAGCAGTTTAGGAGGTTCTAGCGGGGGGCCGCTAGATACGCAGTATTTT; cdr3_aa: CASSLGGSSGGPLDTQYF
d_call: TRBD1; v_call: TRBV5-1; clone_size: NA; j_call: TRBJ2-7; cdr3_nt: TGCGCCAGCAGCTTTCTTTTTGACAGGGTCGACGAGCAGTACTTC; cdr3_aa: CASSFLFDRVDEQYF
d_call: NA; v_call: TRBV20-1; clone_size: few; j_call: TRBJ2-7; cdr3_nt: TGCAGTGCCCCGATGGGGGCCGCCTACGAGCAGTACTTC; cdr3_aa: CSAPMGAAYEQYF
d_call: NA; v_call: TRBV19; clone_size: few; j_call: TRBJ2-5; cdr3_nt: TGTGCCAGTAGAGCCCGGGACTTCCAAGAGACCCAGTACTTC; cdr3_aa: CASRARDFQETQYF
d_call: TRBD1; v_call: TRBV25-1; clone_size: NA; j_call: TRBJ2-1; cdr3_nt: TGTGCCAGCAGTCTTACAGGGGGCTTTGAGCAGTTCTTC; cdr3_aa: CASSLTGGFEQFF
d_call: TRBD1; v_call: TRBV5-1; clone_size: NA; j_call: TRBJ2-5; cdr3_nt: TGCGCCAGCAGCAAAGGGACAGGGGGCGGCGAGACCCAGTACTTC; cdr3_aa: CASSKGTGGGETQYF
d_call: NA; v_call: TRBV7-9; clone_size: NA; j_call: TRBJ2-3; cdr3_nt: TGTGCCAGCAGCTTAGAACGCGGGATGTATACGCAGTATTTT; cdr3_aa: CASSLERGMYTQYF
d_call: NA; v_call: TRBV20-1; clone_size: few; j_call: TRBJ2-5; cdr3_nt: TGCAGTGTCAAGGGATACCAAGAGACCCAGTACTTC; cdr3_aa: CSVKGYQETQYF
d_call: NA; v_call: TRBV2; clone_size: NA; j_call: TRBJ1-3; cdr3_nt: TGTGCCAGCAGTGTTCAGTACTCTGGAAACACCATATATTTT; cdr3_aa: CASSVQYSGNTIYF
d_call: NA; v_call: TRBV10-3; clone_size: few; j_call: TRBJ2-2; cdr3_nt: TGTGCCATCAGTGACTTGAGGGGGGCGCGTATCACCGGGGAGCTGTTTTTT; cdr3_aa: CAISDLRGARITGELFF
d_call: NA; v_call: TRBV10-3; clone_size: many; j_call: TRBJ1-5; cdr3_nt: TGTGCCGTCGGCAATCAGCCCCAGCATTTT; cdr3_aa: CAVGNQPQHF
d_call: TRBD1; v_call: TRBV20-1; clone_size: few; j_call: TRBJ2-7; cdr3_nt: TGCAGTGCTAGAAAACCGGGACAGCAAGTCTACGAGCAGTACTTC; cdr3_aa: CSARKPGQQVYEQYF
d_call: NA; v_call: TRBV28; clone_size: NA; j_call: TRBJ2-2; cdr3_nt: TGTGCCAGCCTTGGGGGCTTAAACACCGGGGAGCTGTTTTTT; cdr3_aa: CASLGGLNTGELFF
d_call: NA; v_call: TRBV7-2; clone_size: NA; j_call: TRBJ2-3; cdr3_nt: TGTGCCAGCAGCCTTCACGGACAGTTTCCAGATACGCAGTATTTT; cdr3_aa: CASSLHGQFPDTQYF
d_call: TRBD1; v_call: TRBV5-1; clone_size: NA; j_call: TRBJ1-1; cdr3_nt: TGCGCCAGCAGCATGGGACAGACGAACACTGAAGCTTTCTTT; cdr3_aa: CASSMGQTNTEAFF
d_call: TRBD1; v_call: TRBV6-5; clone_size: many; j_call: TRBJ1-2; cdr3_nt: TGTGCCAGCAGTTCGGGACAGGGGTCCTATGGCTACACCTTC; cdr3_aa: CASSSGQGSYGYTF
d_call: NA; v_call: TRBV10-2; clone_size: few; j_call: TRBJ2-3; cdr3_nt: TGCGCCAGCAGGCAGCGGCGGGGCACAGATACGCAGTATTTT; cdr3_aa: CASRQRRGTDTQYF
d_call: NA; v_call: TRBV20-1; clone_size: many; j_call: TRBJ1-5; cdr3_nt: TGCAGTGCTAGGGGGGAGGCGTCTGAGCCCCAGCATTTT; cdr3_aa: CSARGEASEPQHF
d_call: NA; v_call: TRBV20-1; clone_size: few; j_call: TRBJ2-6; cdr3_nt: TGCAGTGCTAGAGATACAGGACCCCCCTCTGGGGCCAACGTCCTGACTTTC; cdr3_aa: CSARDTGPPSGANVLTF
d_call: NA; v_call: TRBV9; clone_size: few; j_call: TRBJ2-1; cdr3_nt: TGTGCCAGCAGCGTAGCAGGCGGGATCCACAATGAGCAGTTCTTC; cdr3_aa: CASSVAGGIHNEQFF
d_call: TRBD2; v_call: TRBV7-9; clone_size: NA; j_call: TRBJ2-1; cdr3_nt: TGTGCCAGCAGCTCTACGCGGGGGAAGATGAATGAGCAGTTCTTC; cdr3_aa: CASSSTRGKMNEQFF
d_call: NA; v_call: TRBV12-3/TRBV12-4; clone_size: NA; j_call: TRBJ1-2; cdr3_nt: TGTGCCAGCAGGGGTTGGGGGGGACCTAACTATGGCTACACCTTC; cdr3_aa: CASRGWGGPNYGYTF
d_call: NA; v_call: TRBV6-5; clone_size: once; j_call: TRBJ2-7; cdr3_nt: TGTGCCAGCAGTCACACGATCGGGATACAGAACGAGCAGTACTTC; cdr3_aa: CASSHTIGIQNEQYF
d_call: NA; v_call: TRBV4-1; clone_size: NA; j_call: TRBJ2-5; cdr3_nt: TGCGCCAGCAGCCAAGATGGATCACAAGAGACCCAGTACTTC; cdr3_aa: CASSQDGSQETQYF
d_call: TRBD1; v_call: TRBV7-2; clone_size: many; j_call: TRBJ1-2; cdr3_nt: TGTGCCAGCAGCCCAGGGGGACAGGTCTATGGCTACACCTTC; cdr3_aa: CASSPGGQVYGYTF
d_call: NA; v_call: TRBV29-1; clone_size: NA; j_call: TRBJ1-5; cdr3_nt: TGCAGCGCTCGAACGGGGCCCCCGGAGGAGCCCCAGCATTTT; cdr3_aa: CSARTGPPEEPQHF
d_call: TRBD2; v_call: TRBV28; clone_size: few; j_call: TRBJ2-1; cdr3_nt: TGTGCCAGCAGTCCGGCGGGGAGCGGGGTACACAATGAGCAGTTCTTC; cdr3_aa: CASSPAGSGVHNEQFF
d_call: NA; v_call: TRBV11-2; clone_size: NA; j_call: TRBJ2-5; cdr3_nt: TGTGCCAGCAGCCGACCCGGACGGAAACAAGAGACCCAGTACTTC; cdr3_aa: CASSRPGRKQETQYF
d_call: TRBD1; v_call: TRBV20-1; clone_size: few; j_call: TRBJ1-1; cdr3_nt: TGCAGTGCTAGAAGCCTACAGGGGGGTAACACTGAAGCTTTCTTT; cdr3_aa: CSARSLQGGNTEAFF
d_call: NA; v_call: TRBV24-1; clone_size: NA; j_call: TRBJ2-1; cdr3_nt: TGTGCCACCAGCTCGAGGGCCGTTGGCTACAATGAGCAGTTCTTC; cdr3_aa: CATSSRAVGYNEQFF
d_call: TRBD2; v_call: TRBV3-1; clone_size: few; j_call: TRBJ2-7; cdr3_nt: TGTGCCAGCAGCCAAGGACTAGCGATAACTCACTCCTACGAGCAGTACTTC; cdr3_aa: CASSQGLAITHSYEQYF
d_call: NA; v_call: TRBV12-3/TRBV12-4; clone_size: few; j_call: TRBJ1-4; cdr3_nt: TGTGCCAGCAGACCCGCCGGGGGGGGTAATGAAAAACTGTTTTTT; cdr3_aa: CASRPAGGGNEKLFF
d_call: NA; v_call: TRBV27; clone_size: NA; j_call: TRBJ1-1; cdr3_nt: TGTGCCAGCAGTTTATCAACAGGGACCAACACTGAAGCTTTCTTT; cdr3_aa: CASSLSTGTNTEAFF
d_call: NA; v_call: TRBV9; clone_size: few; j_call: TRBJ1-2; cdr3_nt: TGTGCCAGCAGCGTAGGAGCGCAGGGTCGGAACTATGGCTACACCTTC; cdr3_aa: CASSVGAQGRNYGYTF
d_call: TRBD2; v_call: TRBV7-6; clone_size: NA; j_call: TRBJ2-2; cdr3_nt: TGTGCCAGCAGCCCCGTAGCGGGAGGTAACACCGGGGAGCTGTTTTTT; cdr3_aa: CASSPVAGGNTGELFF